This TCR beta chain originates from a study of blood T cell repertoires in COVID-19. For the study at large: Acute-phase and convalescent COVID-19 samples originated in the United States, Italy and Spain.

Authors' processing steps: Reference gene primer amplification gave estimated nucleated cell counts. Generated by immunoSEQ multiplex PCR, the TCRdb table keeps only in-frame clones and is missing some. The D gene and trimming were derived from the DNA, and the V and J assignments and clone size from that table. The table has hundreds of thousands of clones, about 88% seen once. Two negative PCRs, clearance, or symptom resolution were required of recovered Cohort 3 donors. The material sequenced was PBMCs or T cells enriched from blood (not recorded which). The sequence was collected from a woman between 45 and 60 years old who had recovered from COVID-19.

The CDR3 reads CASSQMQAGYVSETQYF. Here the CDR3 DNA reads TGTGCCAGCAGCCAAATGCAAGCGGGATATGTGAGCGAGACCCAGTACTTC. The V gene is TRBV14, the J gene TRBJ2-5; 7 nucleotides line up with TRBD2. The CDR3 spans 17 residues. Germline-derived CDR1 and CDR2 are SGHDN and FVKESK. Trimming took 2 bases from V and 5 from J; bases not matched to a gene: 14.